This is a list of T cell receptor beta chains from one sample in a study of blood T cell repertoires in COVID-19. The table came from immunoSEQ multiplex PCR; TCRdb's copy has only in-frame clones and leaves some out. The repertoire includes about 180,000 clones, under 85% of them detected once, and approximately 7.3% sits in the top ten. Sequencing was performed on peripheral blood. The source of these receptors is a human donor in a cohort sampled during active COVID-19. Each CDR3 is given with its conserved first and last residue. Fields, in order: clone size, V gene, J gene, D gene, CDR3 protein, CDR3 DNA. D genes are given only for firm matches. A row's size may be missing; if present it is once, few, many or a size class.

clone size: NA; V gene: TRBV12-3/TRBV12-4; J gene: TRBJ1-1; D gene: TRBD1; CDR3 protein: CASSLTGGIKAFF; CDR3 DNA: TGTGCCAGCAGTTTGACAGGGGGCATAAAAGCTTTCTTT
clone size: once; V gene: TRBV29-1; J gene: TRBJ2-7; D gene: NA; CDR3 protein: CSVEGPDSYEQYF; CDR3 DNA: TGCAGCGTTGAAGGGCCAGACTCCTACGAGCAGTACTTC
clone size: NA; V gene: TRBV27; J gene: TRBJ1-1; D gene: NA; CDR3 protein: CASSSLVGVRTEAFF; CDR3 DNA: TGTGCCAGCAGTTCACTTGTAGGGGTTCGCACTGAAGCTTTCTTT
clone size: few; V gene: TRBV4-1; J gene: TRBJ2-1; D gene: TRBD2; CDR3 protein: CASSQGGGTYNEQFF; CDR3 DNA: TGCGCCAGCAGCCAAGGCGGGGGAACCTACAATGAGCAGTTCTTC
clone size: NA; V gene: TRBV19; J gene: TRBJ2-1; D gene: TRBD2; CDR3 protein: CASSVGGDYNEQFF; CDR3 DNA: TGTGCCAGTAGTGTGGGGGGGGACTACAATGAGCAGTTCTTC
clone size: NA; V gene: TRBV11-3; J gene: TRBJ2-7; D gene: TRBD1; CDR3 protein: CASRTDRLAYEQYF; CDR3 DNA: TGTGCCAGCAGAACGGACAGGCTTGCCTACGAGCAGTACTTC
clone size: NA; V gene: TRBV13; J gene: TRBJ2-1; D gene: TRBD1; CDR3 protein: CASSSRDRGLGSQFF; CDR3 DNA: TGTGCCAGCAGCAGCCGGGACAGGGGCCTTGGCTCGCAGTTCTTC
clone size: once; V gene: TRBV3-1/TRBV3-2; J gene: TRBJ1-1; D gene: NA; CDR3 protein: CASSPPSYMNTEAFF; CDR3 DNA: TGTGCCAGCAGCCCCCCGTCTTACATGAACACTGAAGCTTTCTTT
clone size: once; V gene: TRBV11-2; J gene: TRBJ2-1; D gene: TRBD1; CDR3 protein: CASSLRTGFWDEQFF; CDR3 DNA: TGTGCCAGCAGCCTAAGGACAGGGTTTTGGGATGAGCAGTTCTTC
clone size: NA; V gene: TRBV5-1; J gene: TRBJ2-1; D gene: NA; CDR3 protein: CASSGDSYEQFF; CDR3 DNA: TGCGCCAGCAGCGGAGACTCGTATGAGCAGTTCTTC
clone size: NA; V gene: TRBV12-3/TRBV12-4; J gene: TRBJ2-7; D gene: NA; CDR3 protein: CASSFRPYEQYF; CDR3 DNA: TGTGCCAGCAGTTTTCGTCCCTACGAGCAGTACTTC
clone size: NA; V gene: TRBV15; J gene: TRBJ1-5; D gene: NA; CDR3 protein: CATSKTKTGLNQPQHF; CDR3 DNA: TGTGCCACCAGCAAAACCAAGACAGGTCTCAATCAGCCCCAGCATTTT
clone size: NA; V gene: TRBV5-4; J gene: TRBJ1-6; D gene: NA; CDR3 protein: CASSLDRKNSPLHF; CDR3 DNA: TGTGCCAGCAGCTTGGACAGGAAAAATTCACCCCTCCACTTT
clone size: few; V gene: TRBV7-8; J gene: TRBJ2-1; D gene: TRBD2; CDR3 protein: CASSSTSGGAVEQFF; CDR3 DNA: TGTGCCAGCAGCTCGACTAGCGGGGGGGCGGTTGAGCAGTTCTTC
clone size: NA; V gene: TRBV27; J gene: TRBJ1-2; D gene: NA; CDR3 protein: CASSDLTGSSSHYGYTF; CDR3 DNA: TGTGCCAGCAGCGATTTGACAGGTTCGAGTTCCCACTATGGCTACACCTTC
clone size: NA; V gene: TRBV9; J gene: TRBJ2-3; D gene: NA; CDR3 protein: CASSRGSPTDTQYF; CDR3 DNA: TGTGCCAGCAGCAGGGGTAGCCCGACAGATACGCAGTATTTT
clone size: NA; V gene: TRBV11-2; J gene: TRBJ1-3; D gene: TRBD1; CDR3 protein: CASSLDGTALRNTIYF; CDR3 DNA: TGTGCCAGCAGCTTAGATGGGACAGCCCTTCGAAACACCATATATTTT
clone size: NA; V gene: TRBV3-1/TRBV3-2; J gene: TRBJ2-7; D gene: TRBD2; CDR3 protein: CASTEGLAGGEQYF; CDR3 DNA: TGTGCCAGCACCGAAGGACTAGCGGGAGGGGAGCAGTACTTC
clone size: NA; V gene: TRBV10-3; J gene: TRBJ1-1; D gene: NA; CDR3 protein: CAISESRTEAFF; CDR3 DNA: TGTGCCATCAGTGAGTCGCGTACTGAAGCTTTCTTT
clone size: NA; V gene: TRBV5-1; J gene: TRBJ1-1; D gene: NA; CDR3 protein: CASSHEGDGDTEAFF; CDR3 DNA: TGCGCCAGCAGTCACGAGGGGGATGGGGACACTGAAGCTTTCTTT
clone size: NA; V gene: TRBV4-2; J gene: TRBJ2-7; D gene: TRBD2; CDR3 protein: CASSQLGAGGPRYHEQYF; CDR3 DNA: TGTGCCAGCAGCCAATTAGGAGCGGGGGGGCCGAGATACCACGAGCAGTACTTC
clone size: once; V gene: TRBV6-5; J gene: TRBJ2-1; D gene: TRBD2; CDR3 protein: CASSYSGGAENEQFF; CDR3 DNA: TGTGCCAGCAGTTACAGCGGGGGGGCCGAGAATGAGCAGTTCTTC
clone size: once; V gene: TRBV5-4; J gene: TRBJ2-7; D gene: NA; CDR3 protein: CASSLERGGNEQYF; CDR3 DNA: TGTGCCAGCAGCTTGGAGAGGGGGGGTAACGAGCAGTACTTC
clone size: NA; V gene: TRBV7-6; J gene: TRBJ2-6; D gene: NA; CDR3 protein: CASSLGWGAGANVLTF; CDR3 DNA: TGTGCCAGCAGCTTAGGGTGGGGAGCCGGGGCCAACGTCCTGACTTTC
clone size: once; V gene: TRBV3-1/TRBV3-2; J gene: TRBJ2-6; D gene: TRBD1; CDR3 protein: CASSQALPGQGTGANVLTF; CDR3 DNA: TGTGCCAGCAGCCAAGCCCTACCGGGACAGGGTACTGGGGCCAACGTCCTGACTTTC
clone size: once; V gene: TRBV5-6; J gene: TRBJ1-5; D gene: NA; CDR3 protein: CASSLMRENQPQHF; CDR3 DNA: TGTGCCAGCAGCTTGATGAGGGAGAATCAGCCCCAGCATTTT
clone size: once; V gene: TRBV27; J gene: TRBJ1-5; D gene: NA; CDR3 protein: CASSFVRDQPQHF; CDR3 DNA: TGTGCCAGCAGTTTCGTCAGGGATCAGCCCCAGCATTTT
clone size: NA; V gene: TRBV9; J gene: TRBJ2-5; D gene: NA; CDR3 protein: CASSVRGFHETQYF; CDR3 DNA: TGTGCCAGCAGCGTGCGGGGTTTTCACGAGACCCAGTACTTC